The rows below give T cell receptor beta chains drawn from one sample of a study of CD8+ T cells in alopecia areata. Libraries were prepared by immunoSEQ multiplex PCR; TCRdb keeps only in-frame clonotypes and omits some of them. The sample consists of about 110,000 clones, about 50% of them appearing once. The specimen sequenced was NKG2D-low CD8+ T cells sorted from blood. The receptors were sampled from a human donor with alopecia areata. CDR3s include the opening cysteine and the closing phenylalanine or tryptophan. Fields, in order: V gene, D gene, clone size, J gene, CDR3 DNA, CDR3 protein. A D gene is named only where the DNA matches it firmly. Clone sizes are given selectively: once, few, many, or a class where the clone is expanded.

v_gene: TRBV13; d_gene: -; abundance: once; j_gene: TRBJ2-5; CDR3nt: TGTGCCAGCAGCTGGTTCCGGGACCAAGAGACCCAGTACTTC; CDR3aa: CASSWFRDQETQYF
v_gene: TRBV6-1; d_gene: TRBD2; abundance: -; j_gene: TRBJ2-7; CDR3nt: TGTGCCAGCAAGCCGGGACTAGCGAACCACGAGCAGTACTTC; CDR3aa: CASKPGLANHEQYF
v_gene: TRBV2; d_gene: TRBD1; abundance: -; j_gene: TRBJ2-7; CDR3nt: TGTGCCAGCAGTGAAATCACACAGGGGCTAACCTACGAGCAGTACTTC; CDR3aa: CASSEITQGLTYEQYF
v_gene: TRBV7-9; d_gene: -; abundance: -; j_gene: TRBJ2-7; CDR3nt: TGTGCCAGCAGCTGGGCAGGAACTTACGAGCAGTACTTC; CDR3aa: CASSWAGTYEQYF
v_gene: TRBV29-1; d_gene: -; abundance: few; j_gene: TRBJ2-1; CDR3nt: TGCAGCGTTGGACAGCCCTACAATGAGCAGTTCTTC; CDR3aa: CSVGQPYNEQFF
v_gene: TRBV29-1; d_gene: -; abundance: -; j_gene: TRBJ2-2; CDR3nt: TGCAGCGTTGAAGGAGGGGATGCCGGGGAGCTGTTTTTT; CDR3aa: CSVEGGDAGELFF
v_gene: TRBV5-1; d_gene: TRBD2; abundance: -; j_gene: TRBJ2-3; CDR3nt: TGCGCCAGCAGCGCTCGACTAGCGGGAGAAGATACGCAGTATTTT; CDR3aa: CASSARLAGEDTQYF
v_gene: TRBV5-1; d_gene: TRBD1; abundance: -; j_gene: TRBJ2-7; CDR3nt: TGCGCCAGCAGCATCGCCGGGACAGGAGGCGAGCAGTACTTC; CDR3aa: CASSIAGTGGEQYF
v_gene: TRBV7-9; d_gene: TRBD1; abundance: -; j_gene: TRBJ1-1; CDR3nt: TGTGCCAGCAGCCCGCAGACAGGGATGAACACTGAAGCTTTCTTT; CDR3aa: CASSPQTGMNTEAFF
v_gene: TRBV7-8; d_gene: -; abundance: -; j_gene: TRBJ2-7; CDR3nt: TGTGCCAGCAGCTCGGGACTCCGGAAAACCTACGAGCAGTACTTC; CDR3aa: CASSSGLRKTYEQYF
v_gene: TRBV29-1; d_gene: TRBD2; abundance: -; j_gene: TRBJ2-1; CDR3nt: TGCAGCGTTGACCTACTAGCGGAGAGCTCCTACAATGAGCAGTTCTTC; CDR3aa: CSVDLLAESSYNEQFF
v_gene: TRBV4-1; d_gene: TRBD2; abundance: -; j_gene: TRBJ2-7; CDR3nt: TGCGCCAGCAGTCTCAATAGCGGGCGGGGTTACGAGCAGTACTTC; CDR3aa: CASSLNSGRGYEQYF
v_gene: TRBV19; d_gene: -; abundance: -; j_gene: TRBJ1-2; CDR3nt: TGTGCCAGTAGTGGCGAACAGGTCCACTACACCTTC; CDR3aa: CASSGEQVHYTF
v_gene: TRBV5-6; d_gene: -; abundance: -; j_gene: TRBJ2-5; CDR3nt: TGTGCCAGCAGCTTAGGCAGCCAAGAGACCCAGTACTTC; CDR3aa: CASSLGSQETQYF
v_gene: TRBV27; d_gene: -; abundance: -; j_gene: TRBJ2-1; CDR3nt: TGTGCCAGCAGTTTCATGGCATACAATGAGCAGTTCTTC; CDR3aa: CASSFMAYNEQFF
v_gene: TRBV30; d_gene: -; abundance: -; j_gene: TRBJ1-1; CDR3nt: TGTGCCTGGAGTGTACTAGGACACTCGAACACTGAAGCTTTCTTT; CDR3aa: CAWSVLGHSNTEAFF
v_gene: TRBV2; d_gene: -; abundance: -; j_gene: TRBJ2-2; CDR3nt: TGTGCCAGGGCAAGGAGGGGAACCGGGGAGCTGTTTTTT; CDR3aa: CARARRGTGELFF
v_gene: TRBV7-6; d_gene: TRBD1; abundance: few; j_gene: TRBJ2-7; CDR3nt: TGTGCCAGCAGCTTAGAGCAGGGGGCAACCTACGAGCAGTACTTC; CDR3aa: CASSLEQGATYEQYF
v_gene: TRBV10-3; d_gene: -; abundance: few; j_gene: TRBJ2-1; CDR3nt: TGTGCCATCAGTGACTCACCCAATGAGCAGTTCTTC; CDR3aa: CAISDSPNEQFF
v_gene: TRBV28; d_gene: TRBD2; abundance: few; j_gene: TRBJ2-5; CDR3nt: TGTGCCAGCAGTTCACGGACTAGCGGGAGTCTAAAGACCCAGTACTTC; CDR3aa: CASSSRTSGSLKTQYF
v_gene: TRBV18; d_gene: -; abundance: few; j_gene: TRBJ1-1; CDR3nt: TGTGCCAGCTCACCAGGTGGAAGTCCCAAGGTGGACACTGAAGCTTTCTTT; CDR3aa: CASSPGGSPKVDTEAFF
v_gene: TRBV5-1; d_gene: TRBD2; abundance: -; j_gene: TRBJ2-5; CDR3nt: TGCGCCAGCAATCAGTATTCCGCGGGAGGCAAGGACGAGACCCAGTACTTC; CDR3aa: CASNQYSAGGKDETQYF
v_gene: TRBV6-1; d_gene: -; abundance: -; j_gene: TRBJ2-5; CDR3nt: TGTGCCAGCAGTGAAGACAGGGACCAAGAGACCCAGTACTTC; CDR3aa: CASSEDRDQETQYF
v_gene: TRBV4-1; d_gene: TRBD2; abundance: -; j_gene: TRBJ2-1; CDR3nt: TGCGCCAGCAGCAATAGGACTCTAGCGGGTACACAGTTCTTC; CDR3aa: CASSNRTLAGTQFF
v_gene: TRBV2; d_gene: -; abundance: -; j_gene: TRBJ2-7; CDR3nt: TGTGCCAGCACCGGAAGCACCTACGAGCAGTACTTC; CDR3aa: CASTGSTYEQYF
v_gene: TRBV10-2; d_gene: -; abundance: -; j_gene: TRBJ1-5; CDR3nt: TGCGCCAGCTGGGGACATCCAGATCAGCCCCAGCATTTT; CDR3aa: CASWGHPDQPQHF
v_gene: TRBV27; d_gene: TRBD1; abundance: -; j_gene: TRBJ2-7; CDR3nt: TGTGCCAGCAGTTTATTCGGGACAGGGTACGAGCAGTACTTC; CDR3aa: CASSLFGTGYEQYF
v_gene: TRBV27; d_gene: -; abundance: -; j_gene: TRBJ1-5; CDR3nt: TGTGCCAGCAGTCCCGGAGCCTATAGCAATCAGCCCCAGCATTTT; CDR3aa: CASSPGAYSNQPQHF
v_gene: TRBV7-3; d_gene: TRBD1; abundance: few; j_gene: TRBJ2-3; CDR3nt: TGTGCCAGCAGCCAAGGGGGCTGGGGCACAGATACGCAGTATTTT; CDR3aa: CASSQGGWGTDTQYF
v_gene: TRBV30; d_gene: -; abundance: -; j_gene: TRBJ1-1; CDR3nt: TGTGCCTGCACGACAGCGGAAGCTTTCTTT; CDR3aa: CACTTAEAFF
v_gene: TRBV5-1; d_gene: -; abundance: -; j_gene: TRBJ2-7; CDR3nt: TGCGCCAGCAGCTTTATGCAGGGGGGAACCTACGAGCAGTACTTC; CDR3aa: CASSFMQGGTYEQYF
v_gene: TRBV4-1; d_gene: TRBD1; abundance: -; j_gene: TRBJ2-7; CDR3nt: TGCGCCAGCAGCCCCCTAGGGACAGGGGTTCCCTACGAGCAGTACTTC; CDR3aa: CASSPLGTGVPYEQYF
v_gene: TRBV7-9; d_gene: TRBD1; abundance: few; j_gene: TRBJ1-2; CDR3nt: TGTGCCAGCAGCAGTGGGACAGTCTATGGCTACACCTTC; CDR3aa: CASSSGTVYGYTF
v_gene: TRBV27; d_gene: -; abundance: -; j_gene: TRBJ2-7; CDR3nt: TGTGCCAGCAGTCTTCAGGAGGGCGGCTACGAGCAGTACTTC; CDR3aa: CASSLQEGGYEQYF
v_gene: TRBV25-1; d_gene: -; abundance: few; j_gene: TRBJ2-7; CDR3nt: TGTGCCACCGACGGGACATCATACGAGCAGTACTTC; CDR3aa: CATDGTSYEQYF
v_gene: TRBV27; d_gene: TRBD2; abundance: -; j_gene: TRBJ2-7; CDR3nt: TGTGCCAGCAGTCCACGGACTAGCGGGAGGGCCAACGAGCAGTACTTC; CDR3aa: CASSPRTSGRANEQYF
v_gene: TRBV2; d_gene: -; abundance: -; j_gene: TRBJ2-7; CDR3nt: TGTGCCAGCAGTGAATTAAGCGCAAGCTCCTACGAGCAGTACTTC; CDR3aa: CASSELSASSYEQYF
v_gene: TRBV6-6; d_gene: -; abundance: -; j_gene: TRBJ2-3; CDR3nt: TGTGCCAGCAGTTACGCTAGCGCAAGCACAGATACGCAGTATTTT; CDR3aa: CASSYASASTDTQYF
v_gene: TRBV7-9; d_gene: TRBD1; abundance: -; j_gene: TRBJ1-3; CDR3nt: TGTGCCAGCAGCTCGGACAGGGTGGCCGGAAACACCATATATTTT; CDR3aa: CASSSDRVAGNTIYF
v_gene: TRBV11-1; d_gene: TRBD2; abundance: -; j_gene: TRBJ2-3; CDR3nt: TGTGCCAGCAGCGAGCTAGCGGGAGGGCCTGTTACAGATACGCAGTATTTT; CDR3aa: CASSELAGGPVTDTQYF
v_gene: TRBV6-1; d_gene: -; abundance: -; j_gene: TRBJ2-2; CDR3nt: TGTGCGGCCTACACCGGGGAGCTGTTTTTT; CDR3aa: CAAYTGELFF
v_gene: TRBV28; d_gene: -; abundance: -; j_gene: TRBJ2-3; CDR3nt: TGTGCCAGCAGTTTGCCCGGACAGTCCACAGATACGCAGTATTTT; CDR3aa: CASSLPGQSTDTQYF